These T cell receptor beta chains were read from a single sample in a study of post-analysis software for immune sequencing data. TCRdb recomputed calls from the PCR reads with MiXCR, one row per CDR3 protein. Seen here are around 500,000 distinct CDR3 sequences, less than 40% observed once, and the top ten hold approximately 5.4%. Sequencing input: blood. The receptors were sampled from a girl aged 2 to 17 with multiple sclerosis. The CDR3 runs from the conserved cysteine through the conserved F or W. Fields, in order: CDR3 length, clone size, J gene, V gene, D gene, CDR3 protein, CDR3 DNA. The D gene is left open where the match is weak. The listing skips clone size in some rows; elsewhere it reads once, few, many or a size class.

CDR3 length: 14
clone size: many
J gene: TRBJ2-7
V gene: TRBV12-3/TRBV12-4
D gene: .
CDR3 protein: CASSSGLISYEQYF
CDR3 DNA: TGTGCCAGCAGTTCGGGTCTAATCTCCTACGAGCAGTACTTC

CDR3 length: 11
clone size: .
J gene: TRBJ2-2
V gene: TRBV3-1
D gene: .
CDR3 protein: CASRKTGELFF
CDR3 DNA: TGTGCCAGCAGGAAAACCGGGGAGCTGTTTTTT

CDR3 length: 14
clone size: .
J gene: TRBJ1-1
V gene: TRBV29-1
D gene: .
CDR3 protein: CSVPSGLPYTEAFF
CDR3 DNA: TGCAGCGTCCCTTCGGGACTCCCGTACACTGAAGCTTTCTTT

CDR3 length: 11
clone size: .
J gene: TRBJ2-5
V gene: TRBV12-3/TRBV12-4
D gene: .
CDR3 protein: CASSITETQYF
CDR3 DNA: TGTGCCAGCAGTATTACGGAGACCCAGTACTTC

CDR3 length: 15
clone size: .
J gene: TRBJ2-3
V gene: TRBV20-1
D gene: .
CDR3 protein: CSARDPGHLTDTQYF
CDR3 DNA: TGCAGTGCTAGAGACCCGGGACACCTCACGGATACGCAGTATTTT

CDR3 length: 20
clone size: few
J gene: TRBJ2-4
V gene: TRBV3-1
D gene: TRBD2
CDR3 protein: CASSQGRLAGGVLAKNIQYF
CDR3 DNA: TGTGCCAGCAGCCAAGGCCGTCTCGCGGGGGGCGTACTAGCCAAAAACATTCAGTACTTC

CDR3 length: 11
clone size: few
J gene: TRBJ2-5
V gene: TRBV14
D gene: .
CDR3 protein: CASSRSWTQYF
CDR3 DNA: TGTGCCAGCAGCCGCTCGTGGACCCAGTACTTC

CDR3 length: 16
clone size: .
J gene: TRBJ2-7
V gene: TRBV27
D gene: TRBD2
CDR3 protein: CASSLTRGSYEDEQYF
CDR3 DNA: TGTGCCAGCAGTTTAACGCGGGGGAGCTATGAGGATGAGCAGTACTTC

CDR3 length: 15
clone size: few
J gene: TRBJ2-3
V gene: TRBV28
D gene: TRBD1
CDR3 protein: CASSFTGQGGYTQYF
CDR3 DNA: TGTGCCAGCAGTTTCACGGGACAGGGGGGCTATACGCAGTATTTT

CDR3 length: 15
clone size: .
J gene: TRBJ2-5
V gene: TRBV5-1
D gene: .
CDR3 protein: CASSPSGAGPETQYF
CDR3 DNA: TGCGCCAGCAGCCCCTCCGGCGCAGGGCCAGAGACCCAGTACTTC

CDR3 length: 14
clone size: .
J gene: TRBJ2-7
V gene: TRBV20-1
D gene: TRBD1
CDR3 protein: CSAQGGQGFYEQYF
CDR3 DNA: TGCAGTGCTCAAGGGGGACAGGGGTTCTACGAGCAGTACTTC

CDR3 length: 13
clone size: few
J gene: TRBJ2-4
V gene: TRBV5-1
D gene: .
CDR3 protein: CASSLNDVNIQYF
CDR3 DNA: TGCGCCAGCAGCTTGAACGATGTTAACATTCAGTACTTC

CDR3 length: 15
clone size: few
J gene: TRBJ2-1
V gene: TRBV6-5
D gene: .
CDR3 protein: CASSTQGSSYNEQFF
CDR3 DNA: TGTGCCAGCAGTACCCAAGGGAGCTCCTACAATGAGCAGTTCTTC

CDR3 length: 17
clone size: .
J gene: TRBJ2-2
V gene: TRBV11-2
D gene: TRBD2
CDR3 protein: CASSLDERGANTGELFF
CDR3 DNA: TGTGCCAGCAGCTTAGATGAGCGGGGGGCGAACACCGGGGAGCTGTTTTTT

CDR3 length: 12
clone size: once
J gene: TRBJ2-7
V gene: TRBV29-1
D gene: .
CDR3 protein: CSDASSYNEQYF
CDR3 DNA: TGCAGCGATGCTAGCTCCTACAATGAGCAGTACTTC

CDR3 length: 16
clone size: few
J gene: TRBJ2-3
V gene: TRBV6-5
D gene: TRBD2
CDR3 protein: CASSFRASGGLDTQYF
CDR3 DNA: TGTGCCAGCAGCTTTCGAGCTAGCGGGGGATTGGATACGCAGTATTTT

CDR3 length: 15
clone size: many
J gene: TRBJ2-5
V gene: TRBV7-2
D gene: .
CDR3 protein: CASSFERGVRETQYF
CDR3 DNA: TGTGCCAGCAGCTTTGAGAGGGGTGTACGGGAGACCCAGTACTTC

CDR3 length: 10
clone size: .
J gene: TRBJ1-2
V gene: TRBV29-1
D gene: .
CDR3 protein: CSVERDVYTF
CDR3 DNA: TGCAGCGTAGAGAGGGATGTCTACACCTTC

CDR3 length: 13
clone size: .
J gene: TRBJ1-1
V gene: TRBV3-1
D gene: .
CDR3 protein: CASSQDRGRKAFF
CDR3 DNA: TGTGCCAGCAGCCAAGATCGAGGGCGGAAAGCTTTCTTT

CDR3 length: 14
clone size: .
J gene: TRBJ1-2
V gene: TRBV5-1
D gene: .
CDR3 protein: CASSLALAEDGYTF
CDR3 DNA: TGCGCCAGCAGCTTGGCCTTGGCAGAAGATGGCTACACCTTC

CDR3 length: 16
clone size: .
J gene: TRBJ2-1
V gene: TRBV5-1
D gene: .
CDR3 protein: CASSRSGGSSYNEQFF
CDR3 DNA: TGCGCCAGCAGCCGTTCAGGCGGTAGCTCCTACAATGAGCAGTTCTTC

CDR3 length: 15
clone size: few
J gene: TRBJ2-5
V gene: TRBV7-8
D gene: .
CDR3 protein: CASSLRARRDTLKYF
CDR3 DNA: TGTGCCAGCAGCTTACGGGCCAGGCGGGATACGTTGAAGTACTTC

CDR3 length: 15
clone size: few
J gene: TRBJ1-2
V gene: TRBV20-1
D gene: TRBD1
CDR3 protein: CSARDDRGLNYGYTF
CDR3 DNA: TGCAGTGCTAGAGATGACAGGGGGCTCAACTATGGCTACACCTTC

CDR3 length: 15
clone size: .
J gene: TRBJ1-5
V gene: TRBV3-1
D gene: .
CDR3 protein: CASSQDAGGFQPQHF
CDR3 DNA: TGTGCCAGCAGCCAAGACGCGGGAGGGTTTCAGCCCCAGCATTTT

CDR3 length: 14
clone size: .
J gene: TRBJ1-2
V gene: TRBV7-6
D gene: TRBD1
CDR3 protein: CASSSSQGATGYTF
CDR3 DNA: TGTGCCAGCAGCTCATCCCAGGGGGCTACTGGCTACACCTTC

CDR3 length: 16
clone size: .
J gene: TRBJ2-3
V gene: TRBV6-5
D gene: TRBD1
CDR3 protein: CASSGTGGFTSDTQYF
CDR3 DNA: TGTGCCAGCAGCGGGACAGGGGGCTTTACCTCAGATACGCAGTATTTT

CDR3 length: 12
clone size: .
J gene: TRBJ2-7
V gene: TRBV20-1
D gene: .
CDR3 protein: CSARDDNYEQYF
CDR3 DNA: TGCAGTGCTAGAGACGACAATTACGAGCAGTACTTC

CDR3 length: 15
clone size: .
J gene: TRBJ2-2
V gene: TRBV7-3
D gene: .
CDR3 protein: CASSFGGAYTGELFF
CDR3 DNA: TGTGCCAGCAGCTTCGGCGGGGCTTACACCGGGGAGCTGTTTTTT

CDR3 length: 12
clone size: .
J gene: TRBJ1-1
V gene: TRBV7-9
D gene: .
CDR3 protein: CASSYRDTEAFF
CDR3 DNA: TGTGCCAGCAGCTACAGAGACACTGAAGCTTTCTTT

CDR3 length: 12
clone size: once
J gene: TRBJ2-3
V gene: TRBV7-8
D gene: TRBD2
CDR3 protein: CASSFGGLGIYF
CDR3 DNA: TGTGCCAGCAGCTTTGGGGGACTAGGGATTTATTTT

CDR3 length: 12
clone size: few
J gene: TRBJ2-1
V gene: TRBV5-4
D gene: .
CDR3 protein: CASSLQVPPQFF
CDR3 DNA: TGTGCCAGCAGCTTGCAGGTCCCCCCACAGTTCTTC

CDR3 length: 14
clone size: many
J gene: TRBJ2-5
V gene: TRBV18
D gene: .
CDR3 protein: CASSPPDPGETQYF
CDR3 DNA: TGTGCCAGCTCACCACCGGATCCTGGGGAGACCCAGTACTTC

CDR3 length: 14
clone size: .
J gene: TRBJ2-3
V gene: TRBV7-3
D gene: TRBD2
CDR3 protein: CASSLWPSGGPQYF
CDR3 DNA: TGTGCCAGCAGCTTATGGCCTAGCGGGGGTCCGCAGTATTTT

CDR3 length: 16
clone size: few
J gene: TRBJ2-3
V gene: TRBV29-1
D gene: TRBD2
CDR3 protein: CSGKGLAGTRTDTQYF
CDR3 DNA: TGCAGCGGGAAGGGACTAGCGGGGACCCGCACAGATACGCAGTATTTT

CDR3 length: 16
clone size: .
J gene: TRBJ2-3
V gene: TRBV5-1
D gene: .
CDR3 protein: CASSLEGRSGADTQYF
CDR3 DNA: TGCGCCAGCAGCTTGGAGGGCAGGTCTGGAGCAGATACGCAGTATTTT

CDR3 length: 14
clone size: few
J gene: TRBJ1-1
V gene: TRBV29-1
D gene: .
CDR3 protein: CSVVVWRESTEAFF
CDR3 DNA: TGCAGCGTTGTTGTCTGGAGGGAGTCCACTGAAGCTTTCTTT

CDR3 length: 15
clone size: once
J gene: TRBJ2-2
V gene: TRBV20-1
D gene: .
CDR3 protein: CSASGWGARTGELFF
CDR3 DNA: TGCAGTGCTAGTGGGTGGGGGGCCCGAACCGGGGAGCTGTTTTTT

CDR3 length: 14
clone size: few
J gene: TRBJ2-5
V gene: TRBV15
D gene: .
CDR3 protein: CATSRDGAGETQYF
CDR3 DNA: TGTGCCACCAGCAGAGATGGGGCAGGCGAGACCCAGTACTTC

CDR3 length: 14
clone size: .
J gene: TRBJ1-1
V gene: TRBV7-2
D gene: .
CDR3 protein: CASSVVRTNTEAFF
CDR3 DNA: TGTGCCAGCAGCGTCGTAAGGACGAACACTGAAGCTTTCTTT

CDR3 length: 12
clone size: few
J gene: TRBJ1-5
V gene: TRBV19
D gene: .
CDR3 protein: CASSIDDQPQHF
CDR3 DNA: TGTGCCAGTAGTATTGATGATCAGCCCCAGCATTTT

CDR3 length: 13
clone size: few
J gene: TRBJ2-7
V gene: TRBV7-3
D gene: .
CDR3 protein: CASSLNRVYEQYF
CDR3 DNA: TGTGCCAGCAGCTTAAACAGGGTCTACGAGCAGTACTTC